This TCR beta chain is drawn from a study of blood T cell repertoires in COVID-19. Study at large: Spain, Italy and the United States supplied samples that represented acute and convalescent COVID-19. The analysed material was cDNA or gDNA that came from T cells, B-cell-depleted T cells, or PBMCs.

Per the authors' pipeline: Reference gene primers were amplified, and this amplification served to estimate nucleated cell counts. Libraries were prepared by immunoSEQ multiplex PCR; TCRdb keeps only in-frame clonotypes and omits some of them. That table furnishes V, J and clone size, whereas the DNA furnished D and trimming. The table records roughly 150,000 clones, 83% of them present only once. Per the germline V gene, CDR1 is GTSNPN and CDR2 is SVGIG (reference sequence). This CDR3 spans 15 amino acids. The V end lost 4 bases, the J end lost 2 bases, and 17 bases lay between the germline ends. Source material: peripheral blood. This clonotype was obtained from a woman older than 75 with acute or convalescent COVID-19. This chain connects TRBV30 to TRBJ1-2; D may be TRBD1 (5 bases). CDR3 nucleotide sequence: TGTGCCTGGATGGGGCCCTGGCGGCACAACTATGGCTACACCTTC. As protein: CAWMGPWRHNYGYTF.